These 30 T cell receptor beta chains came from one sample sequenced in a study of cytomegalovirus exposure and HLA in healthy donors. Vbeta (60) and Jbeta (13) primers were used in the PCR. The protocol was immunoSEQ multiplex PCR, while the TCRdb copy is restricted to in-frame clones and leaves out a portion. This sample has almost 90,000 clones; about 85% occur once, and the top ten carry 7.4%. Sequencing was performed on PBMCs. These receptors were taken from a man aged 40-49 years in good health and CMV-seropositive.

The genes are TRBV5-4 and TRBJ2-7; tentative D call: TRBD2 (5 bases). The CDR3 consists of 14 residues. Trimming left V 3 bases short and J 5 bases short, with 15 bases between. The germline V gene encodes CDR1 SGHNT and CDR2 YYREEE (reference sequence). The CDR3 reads CASSSGGLRDEQYF. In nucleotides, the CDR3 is TGTGCCAGCAGCTCTGGCGGGCTGAGGGACGAGCAGTACTTC.

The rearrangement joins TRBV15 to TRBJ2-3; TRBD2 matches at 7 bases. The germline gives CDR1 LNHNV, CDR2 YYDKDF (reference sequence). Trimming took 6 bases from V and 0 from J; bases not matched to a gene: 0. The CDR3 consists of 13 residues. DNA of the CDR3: TGTGCCACCAGTAGCGGGAGCACAGATACGCAGTATTTT. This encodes CATSSGSTDTQYF.

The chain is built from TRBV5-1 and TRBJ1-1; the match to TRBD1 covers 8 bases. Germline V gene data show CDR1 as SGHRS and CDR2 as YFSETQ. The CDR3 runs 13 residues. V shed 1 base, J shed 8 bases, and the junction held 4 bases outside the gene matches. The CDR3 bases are TGCGCCAGCAGCTTGCCAGGGGGCCGGGAAGCTTTCTTT. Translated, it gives CASSLPGGREAFF.

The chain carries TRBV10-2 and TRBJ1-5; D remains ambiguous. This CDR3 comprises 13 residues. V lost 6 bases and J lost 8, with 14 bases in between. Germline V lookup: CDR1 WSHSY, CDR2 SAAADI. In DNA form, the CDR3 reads TGCGCCAGCAGCCTGGAGAGGGTTGAGCCCCAGCATTTT. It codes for CASSLERVEPQHF.

DNA of the CDR3: TGTGCCAGCAGTGAATCACAGGGGAGGAAAAACGAGCAGTACTTC. This sequence encodes CASSESQGRKNEQYF. The chain combines TRBV28 with TRBJ2-7; D is possibly TRBD1 (7 bases). Germline V gene lookup returns CDR1 MDHEN and CDR2 SYDVKM. This CDR3 is 15 amino acids long. V lost 5 bases and J lost 5, with 19 bases in between.

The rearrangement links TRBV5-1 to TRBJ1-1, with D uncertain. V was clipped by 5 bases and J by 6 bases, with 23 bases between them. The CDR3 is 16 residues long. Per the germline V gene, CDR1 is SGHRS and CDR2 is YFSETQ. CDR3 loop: CASSLEWEGQGSEAFF. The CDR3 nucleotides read TGCGCCAGCAGTCTCGAATGGGAGGGTCAAGGCTCTGAAGCTTTCTTT.

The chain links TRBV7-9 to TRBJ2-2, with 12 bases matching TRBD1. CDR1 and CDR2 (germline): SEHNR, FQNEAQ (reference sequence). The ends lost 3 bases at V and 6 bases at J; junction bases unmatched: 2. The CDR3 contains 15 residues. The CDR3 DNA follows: TGTGCCAGCAGCTTGGGGACAGGGGGCTCCGGGGAGCTGTTTTTT. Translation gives CASSLGTGGSGELFF.

CDR3 DNA sequence: TGTGCCAGCAGGGGACTAGCGGGTTCGGGGGAGCAGTTCTTC. Its translation is CASRGLAGSGEQFF. The chain recombines TRBV7-8 with TRBJ2-1; 12 nucleotides line up with TRBD2. There are 14 residues in the CDR3. CDR1 and CDR2 (germline): SGHVS, FQNEAQ. V lost 6 bases, J lost 10 bases, and 7 bases stayed unmatched.

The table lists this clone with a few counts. The CDR3 region has the DNA TGCAGCGTCTGCAGCCGGGAGAGGACTAGCGAGCAGTACTTC. This translates into CSVCSRERTSEQYF. The J gene is TRBJ2-7, the V gene TRBV29-1; TRBD2 matches 7 bases. The CDR3 contains 14 residues. The V gene's germline CDR1 is SQVTM and CDR2 ANQGSEA. V shed 6 bases, J shed 6 bases, and the junction held 14 bases outside the gene matches.

CDR3 DNA: TGTGCCACCCATGTTGGGGAGGTGACCGGGGAGCTGTTTTTT. Its protein is CATHVGEVTGELFF. This sequence joins TRBV7-9 and TRBJ2-2, with a tentative D call TRBD2 (6 bases). V dropped 10 bases and J dropped 5 bases, with 17 bases sitting between them. Germline V gene data show CDR1 as SEHNR and CDR2 as FQNEAQ (reference sequence). The CDR3 extends over 14 amino acids.

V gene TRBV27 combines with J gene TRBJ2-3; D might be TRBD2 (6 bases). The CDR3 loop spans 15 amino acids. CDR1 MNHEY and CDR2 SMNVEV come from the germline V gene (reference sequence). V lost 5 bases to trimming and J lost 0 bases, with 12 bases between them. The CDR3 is CASSGRRVSTDTQYF. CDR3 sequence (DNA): TGTGCCAGCAGTGGGAGGCGGGTCAGCACAGATACGCAGTATTTT.

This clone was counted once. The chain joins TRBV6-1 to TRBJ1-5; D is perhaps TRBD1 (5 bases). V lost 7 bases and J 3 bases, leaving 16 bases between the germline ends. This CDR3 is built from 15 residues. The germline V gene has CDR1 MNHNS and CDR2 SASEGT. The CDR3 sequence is CASTSDSKFNQPQHF. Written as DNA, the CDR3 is TGTGCCAGCACCTCCGACAGTAAGTTCAATCAGCCCCAGCATTTT.

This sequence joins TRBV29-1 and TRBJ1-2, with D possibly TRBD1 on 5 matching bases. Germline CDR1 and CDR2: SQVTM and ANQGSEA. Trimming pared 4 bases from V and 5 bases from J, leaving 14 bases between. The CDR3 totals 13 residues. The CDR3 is CSVGVQPGYGYTF. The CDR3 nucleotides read TGCAGCGTTGGCGTGCAGCCAGGGTATGGCTACACCTTC.

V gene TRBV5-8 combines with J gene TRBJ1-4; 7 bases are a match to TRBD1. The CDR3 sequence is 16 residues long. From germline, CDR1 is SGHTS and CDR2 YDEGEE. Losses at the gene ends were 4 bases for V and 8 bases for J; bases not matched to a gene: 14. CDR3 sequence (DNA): TGTGCCAGCAGCCCTTTCGGCGGTCAGGGGGAAGAAAAACTGTTTTTT. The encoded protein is CASSPFGGQGEEKLFF. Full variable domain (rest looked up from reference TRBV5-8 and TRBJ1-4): EAGVTQSPTHLIKTRGQQATLRCSPISGHTSVYWYQQALGLGLQFLLWYDEGEERNRGNFPPRFSGRQFPNYSSELNVNALELEDSALYLCASSPFGGQGEEKLFFGSGTQLSVL.

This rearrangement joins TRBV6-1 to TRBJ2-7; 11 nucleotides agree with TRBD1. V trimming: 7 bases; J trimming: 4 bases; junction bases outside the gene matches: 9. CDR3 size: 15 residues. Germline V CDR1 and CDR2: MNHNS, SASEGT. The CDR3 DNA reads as TGTGCCAGCAACCCGAACCGGGACAGGGGGTACGAGCAGTACTTC. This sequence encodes CASNPNRDRGYEQYF.

The CDR3 bases are TGTGCCAGCACCGCGGGAGTCGGGGCGAACACCGGGGAGCTGTTTTTT. As protein: CASTAGVGANTGELFF. The rearrangement links TRBV7-6 to TRBJ2-2; the match to TRBD2 covers 7 bases. The junction had 8 bases not matched to a gene; V was cut back by 7 bases and J by 0 bases. CDR3 length equals 16 residues. CDR1 and CDR2 (germline): SGHVS, FNYEAQ.

For the CDR3, the DNA is TGTGCCAGCAGTGAATATAAGGGACAGGGGGCTTTTGGCAATCAGCCCCAGCATTTT. Amino acids: CASSEYKGQGAFGNQPQHF. V gene TRBV2 combines with J gene TRBJ1-5, with TRBD1 matching over 12 bases. J gave up 2 bases and V 2 bases, and 10 bases lay outside the gene matches. There are 19 residues in the CDR3. Germline loops: CDR1 SNHLY, CDR2 FYNNEI.

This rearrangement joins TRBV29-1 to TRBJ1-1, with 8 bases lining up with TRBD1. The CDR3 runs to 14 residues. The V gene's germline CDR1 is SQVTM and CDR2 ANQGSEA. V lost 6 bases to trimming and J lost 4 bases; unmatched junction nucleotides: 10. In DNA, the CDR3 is TGCAGCGTCCGCCTGGGACAGGACAGCACTGAAGCTTTCTTT. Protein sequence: CSVRLGQDSTEAFF.

DNA for the CDR3: TGTGCCAGCAGCTTTGAACAGGGGGTGGCGGGAGGGCCAATTTCGGGGTACAATGAGCAGTTCTTC. Translating gives CASSFEQGVAGGPISGYNEQFF. V is TRBV7-6 and J is TRBJ2-1, with D possibly being TRBD2 (9 bases). The CDR3 length is 22 residues. Germline assignment: CDR1 SGHVS and CDR2 FNYEAQ. Between the trimmed V and J ends, which lost 3 bases and 4 bases, there was a span of 34 bases. The whole variable domain, filled in from reference TRBV7-6 and TRBJ2-1, reads GAGVSQSPRYKVTKRGQDVALRCDPISGHVSLYWYRQALGQGPEFLTYFNYEAQQDKSGLPNDRFSAERPEGSISTLTIQRTEQRDSAMYRCASSFEQGVAGGPISGYNEQFFGPGTRLTVL.

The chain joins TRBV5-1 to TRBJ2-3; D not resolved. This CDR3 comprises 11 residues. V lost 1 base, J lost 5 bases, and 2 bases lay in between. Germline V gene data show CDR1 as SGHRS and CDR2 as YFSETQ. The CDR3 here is CASSLQDTQYF. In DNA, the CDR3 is TGCGCCAGCAGCTTGCAAGATACGCAGTATTTT.

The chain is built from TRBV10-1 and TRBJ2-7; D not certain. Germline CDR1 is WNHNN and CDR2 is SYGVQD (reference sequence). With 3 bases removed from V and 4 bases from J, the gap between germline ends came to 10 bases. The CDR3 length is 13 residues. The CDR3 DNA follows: TGCGCCAGCAGTGAATCAGGCAGGTACGAGCAGTACTTC. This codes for CASSESGRYEQYF.

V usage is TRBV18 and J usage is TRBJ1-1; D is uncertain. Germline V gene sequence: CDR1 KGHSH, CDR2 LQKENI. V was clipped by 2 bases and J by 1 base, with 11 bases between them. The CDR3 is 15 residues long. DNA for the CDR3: TGTGCCAGCTCACCAGAGTTTACCTCGAACACTGAAGCTTTCTTT. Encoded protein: CASSPEFTSNTEAFF.

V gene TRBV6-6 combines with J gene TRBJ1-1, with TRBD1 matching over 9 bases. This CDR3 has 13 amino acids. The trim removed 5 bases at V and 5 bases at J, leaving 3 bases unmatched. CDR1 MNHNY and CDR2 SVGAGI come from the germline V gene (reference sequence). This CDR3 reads CASSPGQGTEAFF. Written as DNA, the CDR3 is TGTGCCAGCAGTCCCGGACAGGGGACTGAAGCTTTCTTT.

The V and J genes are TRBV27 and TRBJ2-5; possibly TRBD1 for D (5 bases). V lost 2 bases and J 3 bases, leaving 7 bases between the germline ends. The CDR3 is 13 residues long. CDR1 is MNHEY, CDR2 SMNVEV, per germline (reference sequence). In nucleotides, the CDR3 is TGTGCCAGCAGTTTAGGCAGGGAAGAGACCCAGTACTTC. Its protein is CASSLGREETQYF.

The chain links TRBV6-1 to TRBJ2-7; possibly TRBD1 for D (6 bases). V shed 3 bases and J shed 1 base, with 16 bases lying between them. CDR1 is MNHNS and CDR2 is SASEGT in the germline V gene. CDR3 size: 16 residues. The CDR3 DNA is TGTGCCAGCAGTGATACCCCCGGGACAAGTTCCTACGAGCAGTACTTC. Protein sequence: CASSDTPGTSSYEQYF.

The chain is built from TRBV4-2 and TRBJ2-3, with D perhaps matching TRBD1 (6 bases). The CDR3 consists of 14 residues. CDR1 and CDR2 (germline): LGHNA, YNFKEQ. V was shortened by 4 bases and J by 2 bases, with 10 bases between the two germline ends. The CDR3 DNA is TGTGCCAGCAGCCCGGACAGAGACACAGATACGCAGTATTTT. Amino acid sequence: CASSPDRDTDTQYF.

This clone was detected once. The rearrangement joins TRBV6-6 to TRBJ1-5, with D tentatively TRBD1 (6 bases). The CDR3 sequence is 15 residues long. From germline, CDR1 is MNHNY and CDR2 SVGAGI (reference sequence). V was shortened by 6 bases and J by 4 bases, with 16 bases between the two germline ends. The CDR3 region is CASRLVGARNQPQHF. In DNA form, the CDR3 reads TGTGCCAGCAGGTTAGTGGGGGCGCGAAATCAGCCCCAGCATTTT.

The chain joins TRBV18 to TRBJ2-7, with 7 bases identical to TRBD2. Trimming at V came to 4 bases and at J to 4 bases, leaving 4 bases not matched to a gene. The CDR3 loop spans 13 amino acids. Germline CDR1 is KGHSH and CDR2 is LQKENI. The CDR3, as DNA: TGTGCCAGCTCACGGGGGGAGGGATACGAGCAGTACTTC. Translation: CASSRGEGYEQYF.

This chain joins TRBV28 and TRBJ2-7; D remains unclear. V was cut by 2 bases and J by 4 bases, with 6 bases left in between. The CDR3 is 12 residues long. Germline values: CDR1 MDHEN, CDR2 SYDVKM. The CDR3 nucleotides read TGTGCCAGCAGTTTAGGCCATTACGAGCAGTACTTC. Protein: CASSLGHYEQYF.

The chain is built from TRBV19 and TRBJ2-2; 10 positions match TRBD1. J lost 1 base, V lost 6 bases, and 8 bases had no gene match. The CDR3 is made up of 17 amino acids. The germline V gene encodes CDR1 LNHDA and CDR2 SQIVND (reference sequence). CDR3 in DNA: TGTGCCAGTAGAGAGACAGGGGGCGCTCTGAACACCGGGGAGCTGTTTTTT. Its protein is CASRETGGALNTGELFF.